This TCR beta chain was documented in a study of graft-versus-host responses after intestinal transplantation. In germline, CDR1 is LGHNA, CDR2 YNFKEQ. The V gene lost 3 bases and the J gene lost 7 bases, with 10 bases spanning the gap. This CDR3 has 13 amino acids. Concerning this clone itself: The target antigen is unknown.

Repertoires were generated with immunoSEQ multiplex PCR, while TCRdb's copy carries only in-frame clones and drops some. Of roughly 100,000 clones listed, roughly nine tenths are singletons. The receptor's source is a human donor who received an intestinal transplant. The chain joins TRBV4-2 to TRBJ2-1, with D maybe TRBD2 (5 bases). This sample comprised unstimulated CD4+ T cells sorted from spleen or lymph node cells, obtained before intestinal transplant. Here the CDR3 reads CASSQRSGNEQFF. For the CDR3, the DNA is TGTGCCAGCAGCCAGCGATCGGGGAATGAGCAGTTCTTC.